Below are 15 T cell receptor beta chains sequenced from a single sample in a study of beta chain features in type 1 diabetes. General observations from the study: People with Type 1 diabetes carried modestly yet significantly shorter TCRB CDR3s in all four CD4+ subsets.

All of the isolated RNA was reverse transcribed, so expressed TCRB transcripts were sequenced. Repertoires were generated with immunoSEQ multiplex PCR, while TCRdb's copy carries only in-frame clones and drops some. The sample lists 150,000 to 200,000 clones, roughly 59% occurring once. Their recognized antigens are unknown. The specimen was naive CD4+ T cells from blood. These TCRs come from a man aged 25-40 years with type 1 diabetes.

V usage is TRBV29-1 and J usage is TRBJ1-5; D not resolved. The CDR3 runs 12 residues. V gave up 7 bases and J gave up 14 bases, with 21 bases separating them. Germline V gene lookup returns CDR1 SQVTM and CDR2 ANQGSEA. The CDR3 sequence: CSGVLSDGRKHF. CDR3 nucleotide sequence: TGCAGCGGAGTACTCTCCGACGGTCGGAAGCATTTT.

This clone was found a few times. The rearrangement joins TRBV9 to TRBJ1-6; perhaps TRBD1 as D (5 bases). The CDR3 has 15 residues. V shed 4 bases and J shed 4 bases, with 12 bases lying between them. CDR1 is SGDLS and CDR2 is YYNGEE in the germline V gene. The CDR3 spells CASSNQGGYNSPLHF. The CDR3 nucleotides read TGTGCCAGCAGCAACCAGGGAGGGTATAATTCACCCCTCCACTTT. The full variable domain, with the rest looked up from reference TRBV9 and TRBJ1-6, is DSGVTQTPKHLITATGQRVTLRCSPRSGDLSVYWYQQSLDQGLQFLIQYYNGEERAKGNILERFSAQQFPDLHSELNLSSLELGDSALYFCASSNQGGYNSPLHFGNGTRLTVT.

This clone occurred a few times. V usage is TRBV23-1 and J usage is TRBJ2-5; TRBD1 is a possible D gene (6 bases). TRBV23-1 is an ORF, and what it does is uncertain. The CDR3 length is 15 residues. Trimming removed 3 bases from V and 2 bases from J, with 13 bases in between. The CDR3 DNA reads as TGCGCCAGCAGTCATTTCCGGACAGCACAAGAGACCCAGTACTTC. Its protein is CASSHFRTAQETQYF.

This chain connects TRBV2 to TRBJ2-1, with a tentative D call TRBD1 (5 bases). The CDR3 loop spans 14 amino acids. V was cut by 5 bases and J by 8 bases, with 16 bases left in between. Germline V gives CDR1 SNHLY, CDR2 FYNNEI. The DNA of the CDR3 is TGTGCCAGCAGTAACAGGCGCCACGGTGATGAGCAGTTCTTC. Its protein product is CASSNRRHGDEQFF.

This clone was detected only a few times. The rearrangement links TRBV5-1 to TRBJ2-3; 10 bases match TRBD2. This CDR3 spans 14 amino acids. In germline, CDR1 is SGHRS, CDR2 YFSETQ. The trim removed 3 bases at V and 4 bases at J, leaving 2 bases unmatched. The CDR3 DNA follows: TGCGCCAGCAGCTCTGGACTAGCGGCAGATACGCAGTATTTT. This gives the protein CASSSGLAADTQYF.

The V call is TRBV29-1, the J call TRBJ2-7; possibly TRBD1 for D (6 bases). Trimming shortened V by 7 bases and J by 2 bases, and 9 bases separated the two germline ends. Per germline, CDR1 SQVTM and CDR2 ANQGSEA. This CDR3 comprises 11 residues. CDR3: CSAQGTYEQYF. The CDR3 nucleotides read TGCAGCGCCCAGGGGACCTACGAGCAGTACTTC.

This clone was picked up one time. The chain is built from TRBV30 and TRBJ2-7; D not certain. Germline loops: CDR1 GTSNPN, CDR2 SVGIG (reference sequence). The CDR3 consists of 11 residues. V shed 3 bases and J shed 0 bases, with 3 bases lying between them. The chain's CDR3 is CAWRDSYEQYF. The CDR3 nucleotides read TGTGCCTGGAGGGACTCCTACGAGCAGTACTTC.

This clone was observed a handful of times. The chain uses TRBV7-2 and TRBJ2-3, with D uncertain. The V and J ends lost 5 bases and 1 base respectively, with 13 bases between them. CDR1 and CDR2 (germline): SGHTA, FQGNSA. This CDR3 has 15 residues. The CDR3 spells CASSGYTRGTDTQYF. DNA for the CDR3: TGTGCCAGCAGCGGTTATACTCGAGGCACAGATACGCAGTATTTT.

This clone has a single count. This chain links TRBV18 with TRBJ2-7; 8 bases fit TRBD1. This CDR3 has 18 amino acids. The J segment lost 3 bases and the V segment lost 0 bases, leaving 13 bases of the junction unmatched. CDR1 and CDR2 (germline): KGHSH, LQKENI. The CDR3 reads CASSPPSRSGTGFYEQYF. The CDR3 bases are TGTGCCAGCTCACCACCTTCCCGGTCCGGGACAGGTTTCTACGAGCAGTACTTC.

In its sample, this clone was seen a few times. This chain joins TRBV18 and TRBJ1-1; D is unresolved. V was cut by 0 bases and J by 0 bases, with 5 bases left in between. The CDR3 has 14 amino acids. Per germline, CDR1 KGHSH and CDR2 LQKENI. The CDR3 bases are TGTGCCAGCTCACCACCTAGCATGAACACTGAAGCTTTCTTT. This encodes CASSPPSMNTEAFF.

J is TRBJ2-3 and V is TRBV7-6; 12 bases are shared with TRBD2. The CDR3 loop spans 18 amino acids. Trimming took 5 bases from V and 2 from J; bases not matched to a gene: 11. CDR1 and CDR2 from the germline V gene are SGHVS and FNYEAQ. The CDR3 region is CASSATSGGQYNTDTQYF. CDR3 in DNA: TGTGCCAGCAGCGCGACTAGCGGGGGCCAATATAACACAGATACGCAGTATTTT.

This clone was detected a few times. This chain links TRBV18 with TRBJ2-7; a weak D match, TRBD2 (5 bases). The CDR3 sequence is 14 residues long. V was shortened by 3 bases and J by 1 base, with 10 bases between the two germline ends. Germline V lookup: CDR1 KGHSH, CDR2 LQKENI. Written as DNA, the CDR3 is TGTGCCAGCTCACCCGGGATATCATCCTACGAGCAGTACTTC. Its protein is CASSPGISSYEQYF. The full variable domain, rest sourced from reference TRBV18 and TRBJ2-7, is NAGVMQNPRHLVRRRGQEARLRCSPMKGHSHVYWYRQLPEEGLKFMVYLQKENIIDESGMPKERFSAEFPKEGPSILRIQQVVRGDSAAYFCASSPGISSYEQYFGPGTRLTVT.

This clone has only one observation. The chain links TRBV7-9 to TRBJ2-5, with D possibly matching TRBD1 (5 bases). Deletions cut 4 bases from V and 6 bases from J, with 9 bases between. CDR1 and CDR2 from the germline V gene are SEHNR and FQNEAQ (reference sequence). CDR3 length: 12 residues. Here the CDR3 reads CASSSPGKTQYF. In nucleotides, the CDR3 is TGTGCCAGCAGCTCCCCAGGGAAGACCCAGTACTTC.

The J gene is TRBJ1-2, the V gene TRBV30; 10 bases agree with TRBD1. Germline CDR1 GTSNPN, CDR2 SVGIG (reference sequence). With V trimmed by 4 bases and J by 7 bases, 3 bases remained unmatched. CDR3 length: 12 residues. CDR3 sequence reads: CAWMTGGFGYTF. CDR3 coding DNA: TGTGCCTGGATGACAGGGGGCTTTGGCTACACCTTC.

The chain is built from TRBV11-2 and TRBJ2-7; tentative D call: TRBD1 (5 bases). Germline V CDR1 and CDR2: SGHAT, FQNNGV. Trimming cost V 4 bases and J 1 base, with 11 bases left between them. This CDR3 is 14 amino acids long. The CDR3 coding sequence is TGTGCCAGCAGCTCCAGGGTAAGATCCTACGAGCAGTACTTC. Amino acid sequence: CASSSRVRSYEQYF.